Described below is a single TCR beta chain sequence and its context. The antigen remains unidentified. Graft-derived tissue was subjected to processing to liberate intraepithelial and lamina propria lymphocytes. This specimen comes from a study of graft-versus-host responses after intestinal transplantation. Study summary: The study gave all recipients anti-thymocyte globulin induction, then tacrolimus and steroids for approximately 3 years.

Study-level findings and limits: Early after transplant, HvG clones declined as circulating GvH clones peaked. Within the allografts of patients who had graft-donor T cell macrochimerism, graft-versus-host to host-versus-graft clonal ratios were high. The recipient marrow held GvH clones, and some of them showed up first in ileum or blood.

Some clones are missing from TCRdb's copy, which holds only in-frame ones; the method was immunoSEQ multiplex PCR. The sample yields 5,000 or so clones, 55% to 85% seen once. The sequenced sample was ileum tissue, obtained roughly 250 days after intestinal transplant. The TCR comes from a human patient who received an intestinal transplant, so some T cells may come from the graft donor.

For the CDR3, the DNA is TGTGCCAGCAGGCTAACCCAGGGGCAGCCCCAGCATTTT. Its protein is CASRLTQGQPQHF. The chain couples TRBV28 to TRBJ1-5; D perhaps matches TRBD1 (6 bases). Germline V lookup: CDR1 MDHEN, CDR2 SYDVKM. The CDR3 sequence is 13 residues long. V dropped 6 bases and J dropped 7 bases, with 13 bases sitting between them. Drawing the rest from reference TRBV28 and TRBJ1-5, the complete variable domain is DVKVTQSSRYLVKRTGEKVFLECVQDMDHENMFWYRQDPGLGLRLIYFSYDVKMKEKGDIPEGYSVSREKKERFSLILESASTNQTSMYLCASRLTQGQPQHFGDGTRLSIL.